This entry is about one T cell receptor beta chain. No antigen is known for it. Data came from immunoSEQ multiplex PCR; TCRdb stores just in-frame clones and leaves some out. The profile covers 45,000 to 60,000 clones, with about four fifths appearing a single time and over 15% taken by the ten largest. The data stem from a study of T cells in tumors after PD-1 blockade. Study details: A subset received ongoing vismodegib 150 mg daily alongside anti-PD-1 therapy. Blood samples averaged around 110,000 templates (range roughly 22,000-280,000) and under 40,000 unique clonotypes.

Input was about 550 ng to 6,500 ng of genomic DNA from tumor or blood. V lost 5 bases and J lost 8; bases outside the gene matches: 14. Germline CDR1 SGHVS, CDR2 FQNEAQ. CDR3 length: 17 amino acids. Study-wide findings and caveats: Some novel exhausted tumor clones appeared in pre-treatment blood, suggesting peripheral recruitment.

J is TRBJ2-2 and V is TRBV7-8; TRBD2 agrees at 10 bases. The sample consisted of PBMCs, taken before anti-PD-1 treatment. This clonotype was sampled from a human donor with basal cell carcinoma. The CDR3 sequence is CASSPRIASGSQGELFF. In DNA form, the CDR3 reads TGTGCCAGCAGCCCCCGGATAGCTAGCGGGAGTCAGGGGGAGCTGTTTTTT.